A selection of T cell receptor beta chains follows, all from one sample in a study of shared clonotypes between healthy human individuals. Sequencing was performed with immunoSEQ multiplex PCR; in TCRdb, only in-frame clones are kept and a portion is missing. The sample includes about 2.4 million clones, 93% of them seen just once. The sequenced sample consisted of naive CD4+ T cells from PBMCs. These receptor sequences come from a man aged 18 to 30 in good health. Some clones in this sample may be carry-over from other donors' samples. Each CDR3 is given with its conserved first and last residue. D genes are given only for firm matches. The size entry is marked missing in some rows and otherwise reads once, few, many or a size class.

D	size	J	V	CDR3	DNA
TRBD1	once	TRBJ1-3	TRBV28	CASRTSPGQGSSRNTIYF	TGTGCCAGCAGAACTTCGCCCGGACAGGGGAGCTCTCGAAACACCATATATTTT
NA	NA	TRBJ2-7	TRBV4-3	CASSQPTPEQYF	TGCGCCAGCAGCCAACCTACACCAGAGCAGTACTTC
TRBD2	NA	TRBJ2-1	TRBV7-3	CASSPPGLGGGRGQFF	TGTGCCAGCAGCCCGCCGGGGCTGGGGGGCGGGAGGGGACAGTTCTTC
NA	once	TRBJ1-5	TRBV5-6	CASSSGPGGGQPQHF	TGTGCCAGCAGCTCAGGGCCCGGGGGAGGTCAGCCCCAGCATTTT
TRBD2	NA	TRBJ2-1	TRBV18	CASSPKASGAEQFF	TGTGCCAGCTCACCAAAGGCGAGCGGGGCTGAGCAGTTCTTC
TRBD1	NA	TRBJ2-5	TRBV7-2	CASARDRQETQYF	TGTGCCAGCGCCCGGGACAGACAAGAGACCCAGTACTTC
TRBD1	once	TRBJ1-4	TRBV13	CASSRREGTGTIFNEKLFF	TGTGCCAGCAGCCGACGTGAAGGGACAGGGACTATTTTTAATGAAAAACTGTTTTTT
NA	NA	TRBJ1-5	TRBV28	CASSWTWGNQPQHF	TGTGCCAGCAGTTGGACCTGGGGCAATCAGCCCCAGCATTTT
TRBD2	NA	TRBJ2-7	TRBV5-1	CASSGDLAGIYEQYF	TGCGCCAGCAGCGGGGACCTAGCGGGAATCTACGAGCAGTACTTC
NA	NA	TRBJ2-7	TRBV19	CASRLAAGVEQYF	TGTGCCAGTAGGTTGGCAGCAGGGGTCGAGCAGTACTTC
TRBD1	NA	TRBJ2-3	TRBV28	CASRRQGTQYF	TGTGCCAGCAGACGACAGGGTACGCAGTATTTT
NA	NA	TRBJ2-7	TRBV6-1	CASSLGQGIYEQYF	TGTGCCAGCAGTCTGGGGCAGGGGATCTACGAGCAGTACTTC
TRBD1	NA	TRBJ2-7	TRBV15	CATSREVTGGRSYEQYF	TGTGCCACCAGCAGAGAAGTGACAGGGGGCAGGTCCTACGAGCAGTACTTC
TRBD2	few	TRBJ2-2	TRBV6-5	CATKWSGSGSWELFF	TGTGCCACTAAATGGTCCGGGAGCGGGAGCTGGGAGCTGTTTTTT
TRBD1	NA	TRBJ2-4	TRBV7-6	CASSLNRDRVKNIQYF	TGTGCCAGCAGCTTAAATCGAGACAGGGTCAAAAACATTCAGTACTTC
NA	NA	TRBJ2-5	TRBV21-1	CASSKGVRRRGQETQYF	TGTGCCAGCAGCAAAGGCGTCCGCAGAAGGGGCCAAGAGACCCAGTACTTC
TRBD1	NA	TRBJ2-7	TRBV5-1	CASSEGAVRDEQYF	TGCGCCAGCAGCGAGGGGGCTGTACGCGACGAGCAGTACTTC
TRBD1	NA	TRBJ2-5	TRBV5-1	CASSWANRGAETQYF	TGCGCCAGCAGCTGGGCGAACAGGGGTGCGGAGACCCAGTACTTC
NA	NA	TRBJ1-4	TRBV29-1	CSVSGGGQGNEKLFF	TGCAGCGTTTCGGGCGGTGGTCAGGGTAATGAAAAACTGTTTTTT
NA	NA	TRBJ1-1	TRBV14	CASSLFGSNTEAFF	TGTGCCAGCAGCCTGTTCGGGTCGAACACTGAAGCTTTCTTT
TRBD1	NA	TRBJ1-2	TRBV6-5	CASSYSRDRVYYGYTF	TGTGCCAGCAGTTACTCCCGGGACAGGGTTTACTATGGCTACACCTTC
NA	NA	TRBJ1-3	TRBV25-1	CASSEYTAAGNTIYF	TGTGCCAGCAGTGAATATACTGCAGCAGGAAACACCATATATTTT
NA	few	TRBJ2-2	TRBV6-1	CASTLGDRTGELFF	TGTGCCAGCACGCTAGGGGATAGGACCGGGGAGCTGTTTTTT
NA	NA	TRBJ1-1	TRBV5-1	CASRRTATLWAEAFF	TGCGCCAGCAGACGGACAGCCACCTTGTGGGCTGAAGCTTTCTTT
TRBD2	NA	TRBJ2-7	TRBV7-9	CASRVGLLAGGEQYF	TGTGCCAGCAGAGTGGGGTTACTAGCGGGTGGCGAGCAGTACTTC
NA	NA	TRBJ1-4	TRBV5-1	CASSARTEGREKLFF	TGCGCCAGCAGCGCCCGGACAGAAGGTCGGGAAAAACTGTTTTTT
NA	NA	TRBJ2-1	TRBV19	CASSISLATSYNEQFF	TGTGCCAGTAGTATATCGCTAGCCACTTCCTACAATGAGCAGTTCTTC
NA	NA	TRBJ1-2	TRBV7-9	CASSSPPQRPARVYGYTF	TGTGCCAGCAGCTCCCCCCCCCAACGGCCGGCGAGGGTTTATGGCTACACCTTC
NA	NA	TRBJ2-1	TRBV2	CASSEIRVPNEQFF	TGTGCCAGCAGTGAAATTAGGGTGCCGAATGAGCAGTTCTTC
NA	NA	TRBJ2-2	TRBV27	CASQTGIVFSGELFF	TGTGCCAGCCAAACAGGGATCGTTTTCTCCGGGGAGCTGTTTTTT
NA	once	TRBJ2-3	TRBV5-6	CASSLGARGTDTQYF	TGTGCCAGCAGCTTGGGGGCTAGGGGCACAGATACGCAGTATTTT
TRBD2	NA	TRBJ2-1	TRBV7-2	CASSPRWSGRNNEQFF	TGTGCCAGCAGCCCACGCTGGAGCGGGAGGAACAATGAGCAGTTCTTC
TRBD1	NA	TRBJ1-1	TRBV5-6	CASSSGQRNTEAFF	TGTGCCAGCAGCTCGGGACAGAGGAACACTGAAGCTTTCTTT
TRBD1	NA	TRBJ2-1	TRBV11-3	CASSLRQGSSYNEQFF	TGTGCCAGCAGCCTCCGACAGGGTAGCTCCTACAATGAGCAGTTCTTC
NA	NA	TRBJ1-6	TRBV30	CACSTNYNSPLHF	TGTGCCTGCTCAACCAACTATAATTCACCCCTCCACTTT
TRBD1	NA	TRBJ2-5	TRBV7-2	CASSQGATSPGLTQYF	TGTGCCAGCAGCCAGGGGGCTACATCCCCCGGGTTGACCCAGTACTTC
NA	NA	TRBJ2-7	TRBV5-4	CASSLGQRPSYEQYF	TGTGCCAGCAGCTTGGGGCAGAGACCCTCCTACGAGCAGTACTTC